Below, 5 T cell receptor beta chains from the same sample are listed, as sequenced in a study of siplizumab effects on memory and regulatory T cells. The method was immunoSEQ multiplex PCR; TCRdb's version includes in-frame clones alone and lacks a portion of them. There are around 99,000 clones in the sample; around 92% occur only once, and approximately 0.75% lies in the top ten. Source material: Tregs sorted from blood. The receptors stem from a human donor in good health.

The V and J genes are TRBV18 and TRBJ2-1; 8 nucleotides agree with TRBD1. The V gene end was trimmed by 2 bases and the J gene end by 4 bases; junction bases not matched to a gene: 4. Germline V gene data show CDR1 as KGHSH and CDR2 as LQKENI. This CDR3 spans 15 amino acids. The CDR3 protein is CASSPDTGGYNEQFF. CDR3 DNA: TGTGCCAGCTCACCAGACACAGGGGGATACAATGAGCAGTTCTTC.

This clone was seen a few times. The rearrangement uses TRBV7-6 and TRBJ1-1; D is unclear. The germline V gene encodes CDR1 SGHVS and CDR2 FNYEAQ. V was pared by 0 bases and J by 7 bases, with 6 bases between. This CDR3 region has 12 residues. The CDR3 DNA sequence: TGTGCCAGCAGCTTAGCGCGTGGTGAAGCTTTCTTT. This encodes CASSLARGEAFF.

The genes are TRBV5-1 and TRBJ2-6; D is unresolved. The CDR3 is made up of 15 amino acids. Trimming stripped 3 bases from V and 0 bases from J, with 7 bases between. CDR1 is SGHRS and CDR2 is YFSETQ in the germline V gene. The DNA for the CDR3 is TGCGCCAGCAGCTATGGGCTCTCTGGGGCCAACGTCCTGACTTTC. Amino acids: CASSYGLSGANVLTF.

J is TRBJ1-5 and V is TRBV19, with D tentatively TRBD1 (6 bases). The CDR3 contains 14 residues. Per germline, CDR1 LNHDA and CDR2 SQIVND (reference sequence). Between the trimmed V and J ends, which lost 10 bases and 1 base, there was a span of 14 bases. CDR3 sequence: CATQQGISNQPQHF. CDR3 nucleotide sequence: TGTGCCACACAACAGGGTATCAGCAATCAGCCCCAGCATTTT.

This sequence joins TRBV14 and TRBJ2-1; 9 bases fit TRBD2. Trimming at V came to 1 base and at J to 8 bases, leaving 9 bases not matched to a gene. Looked up from germline, CDR1 is SGHDN and CDR2 is FVKESK. This CDR3 region has 16 residues. CDR3 sequence (DNA): TGTGCCAGCAGCCAAGTAATGTCTAGCGGGGTGGATGAGCAGTTCTTC. Translating gives CASSQVMSSGVDEQFF.